This passage covers 29 T cell receptor beta chains from one sample sequenced in a study of CXCR3-negative and CXCR3-positive naive CD8 T cells. The libraries of TRB cDNA were constructed through 5' RACE using UMI labels. Using the 5' RACE reads, TCRdb records one entry per CDR3 protein without DNA. Recorded here are about 130,000 distinct CDR3 sequences; the top ten clones represent 0.29%. Specimen: naive CXCR3- CD8+ T cells from blood. The sample's subset: CD45RO-CCR7+CD27+CD95- naive CD8+ T cells lacking CXCR3 (TNR3-). These receptors originate from a human donor in good health. Some clones in this sample may be carry-over from other donors' samples.

The J gene is TRBJ2-7, the V gene TRBV28; without DNA, the TCRdb call of TRBD1 cannot be checked. The CDR3 runs 13 residues. Germline CDR1 reads MDHEN; CDR2 reads SYDVKM. The CDR3 loop reads CASMGQGGYEQYF. Combining the CDR3 with reference TRBV28 and TRBJ2-7 gives the whole variable domain DVKVTQSSRYLVKRTGEKVFLECVQDMDHENMFWYRQDPGLGLRLIYFSYDVKMKEKGDIPEGYSVSREKKERFSLILESASTNQTSMYLCASMGQGGYEQYFGPGTRLTVT.

This chain connects TRBV13 to TRBJ2-5; the TCRdb call, TRBD1, lacks DNA for checking. Germline V gene lookup returns CDR1 PRHDT and CDR2 FYEKMQ (reference sequence). This CDR3 is built from 14 residues. The CDR3 is CASSLQGIQETQYF.

The J gene is TRBJ2-2, the V gene TRBV29-1; checking the TCRdb D call of TRBD2 is not possible without DNA. CDR1 is SQVTM, CDR2 ANQGSEA, per germline. The CDR3 runs 15 residues. The CDR3 here is CSVESGRRNTGELFF.

This chain uses TRBV29-1 with TRBJ2-2; without DNA, the TCRdb call of TRBD1 cannot be checked. Per the germline V gene, CDR1 is SQVTM and CDR2 is ANQGSEA. The CDR3 extends over 13 amino acids. CDR3 in amino acids: CSVATGHTGELFF.

The rearrangement joins TRBV28 to TRBJ2-5; TCRdb outputs TRBD1, but without DNA this stays unchecked. Germline CDR1 and CDR2: MDHEN and SYDVKM. The CDR3 sequence is 15 residues long. CDR3: CASSLLGDRGETQYF.

CDR3 sequence reads: CASSEIGRGGLYNEQFF. This chain uses TRBV21-1 with TRBJ2-1; TCRdb selects TRBD1, and the lack of DNA leaves this call unchecked. TRBV21-1 is given as a pseudogene. The length of the CDR3 is 17 residues.

The gene calls are TRBV5-1 and TRBJ2-7. The CDR3 runs 15 residues. Germline CDR1 is SGHRS and CDR2 is YFSETQ. CDR3 in amino acids: CASSLGTGGAYEQYF.

This chain joins TRBV29-1 and TRBJ2-7. CDR3 size: 13 residues. Germline-derived CDR1 and CDR2 are SQVTM and ANQGSEA. CDR3: CSVVLTLSYEQYF.

The J gene is TRBJ2-7, the V gene TRBV12-3 or TRBV12-4; the D call from TCRdb, TRBD2, cannot be confirmed without DNA. The CDR3 contains 18 residues. The CDR3 reads CASSFPGTSGANLYEQYF.

The chain employs TRBV3-1 and TRBJ2-2; absent DNA, TCRdb's TRBD1 call cannot be checked. The CDR3 is made up of 17 amino acids. Per germline, CDR1 LGHDT and CDR2 YNNKEL (reference sequence). The CDR3 spells CASSHTRGETNTGELFF.

V usage is TRBV28 and J usage is TRBJ1-5; lacking DNA, the TRBD1 call made by TCRdb goes unchecked. The CDR3 totals 15 residues. Germline CDR1 is MDHEN and CDR2 is SYDVKM. This chain's CDR3 is CASRGTVLSNQPQHF.

The genes are TRBV28 and TRBJ2-7; the TCRdb call, TRBD1, lacks DNA for checking. The CDR3 has 13 amino acids. Germline assignment: CDR1 MDHEN and CDR2 SYDVKM. The CDR3 loop is CASSETGAYEHYF.

This chain joins TRBV5-6 and TRBJ2-7. CDR1 and CDR2 (germline): SGHDT, YYEEEE. CDR3 length: 16 amino acids. The CDR3 is CASSLGAWTGVLGQYF.

This sequence joins TRBV6-4 and TRBJ2-1; TCRdb's D call of TRBD1 is untestable without DNA. Germline V gene lookup returns CDR1 MRHNA and CDR2 SNTAGT. The CDR3 totals 19 residues. CDR3 in amino acids: CASSDGGDRVPSSYNEQFF.

The rearrangement uses TRBV7-3 and TRBJ2-2; there is no DNA to check the TCRdb D call of TRBD1. The germline gives CDR1 SGHTA, CDR2 FQGTGA. This CDR3 has 18 amino acids. The CDR3 here is CASSLYPGQGTNTGVLFF.

The V call is TRBV20-1, the J call TRBJ2-3; TCRdb outputs TRBD1, but without DNA this stays unchecked. CDR1 DFQATT and CDR2 SNEGSKA come from the germline V gene (reference sequence). The CDR3 has 13 amino acids. This chain's CDR3 is CSARTGGTDTQYF.

The chain links TRBV18 to TRBJ2-2. Per germline, CDR1 KGHSH and CDR2 LQKENI. This CDR3 is built from 16 residues. The CDR3 sequence is CASSPSNYSYTGELFF.

V and J are TRBV6-5 and TRBJ2-4; TCRdb calls TRBD1, which cannot be checked without DNA. Germline CDR1 and CDR2: MNHEY and SVGAGI. The CDR3 sequence is 15 residues long. The CDR3 is CASSYEGTGLGIQYF.

The genes are TRBV7-8 and TRBJ2-5; lacking DNA, the TRBD2 call made by TCRdb goes unchecked. From germline, CDR1 is SGHVS and CDR2 FQNEAQ. The CDR3 contains 15 residues. CDR3 sequence reads: CASILSGRVQETQYF.

This chain connects TRBV20-1 to TRBJ2-1; with no DNA, the TCRdb D assignment of TRBD1 cannot be verified. Germline lookup yields CDR1 DFQATT and CDR2 SNEGSKA (reference sequence). This CDR3 has 15 amino acids. The CDR3 reads CSATTPGPPHNEQFF.

This chain uses TRBV19 with TRBJ2-1; TCRdb proposes TRBD2, but this gene call is untestable without DNA. CDR3 size: 15 residues. Per the germline V gene, CDR1 is LNHDA and CDR2 is SQIVND (reference sequence). The CDR3 here is CASSIASRSYNEQFF.

The chain uses TRBV6-2 or TRBV6-3 and TRBJ2-7; the D call of TRBD1 rests on TCRdb alone, since no DNA is present to check it. CDR3 length: 17 residues. Germline loops: CDR1 MNHEY, CDR2 SVGEGT. The CDR3 region is CASSYRDRGREPYEQYF.

The rearrangement uses TRBV19 and TRBJ2-1; the D call from TCRdb, TRBD2, cannot be confirmed without DNA. The CDR3 has 13 residues. Germline lookup yields CDR1 LNHDA and CDR2 SQIVND (reference sequence). Here the CDR3 reads CASRLAGAGEQFF.

The chain combines TRBV27 with TRBJ2-3; the TCRdb call, TRBD2, lacks DNA for checking. The CDR3 extends over 16 amino acids. The germline gives CDR1 MNHEY, CDR2 SMNVEV (reference sequence). CDR3 in amino acids: CASSPGTSRPPDTQYF.

This sequence joins TRBV29-1 and TRBJ2-1; TCRdb names TRBD1, which stays unverified in the absence of DNA. Germline-derived CDR1 and CDR2 are SQVTM and ANQGSEA. This CDR3 is 14 amino acids long. The CDR3 is CSVVSGGSYNEQFF.

The chain combines TRBV7-9 with TRBJ2-1; TCRdb calls TRBD2, which cannot be checked without DNA. This CDR3 has 15 amino acids. Germline loops: CDR1 SEHNR, CDR2 FQNEAQ (reference sequence). CDR3 residues: CASSPSGRSVNEQFF.

The V gene is TRBV29-1, the J gene TRBJ1-1; TCRdb proposes TRBD1, but this gene call is untestable without DNA. CDR1 is SQVTM and CDR2 is ANQGSEA in the germline V gene. The CDR3 is 13 amino acids. The CDR3 protein is CSGRQGPVTEAFF.

The chain couples TRBV29-1 to TRBJ2-3; TCRdb proposes TRBD2, but this gene call is untestable without DNA. The germline gives CDR1 SQVTM, CDR2 ANQGSEA. The CDR3 has 15 residues. The CDR3 sequence is CSVEVPPRDTDTQYF.

The chain joins TRBV3-1 to TRBJ2-7. The CDR3 runs 14 residues. Germline CDR1 reads LGHDT; CDR2 reads YNNKEL (reference sequence). CDR3 residues: CASSQGVSPYEQYF.